This TCR beta chain originates from a study of post-analysis software for immune sequencing data. Study information: Relapsing-remitting, secondary progressive and progressive-relapsing courses of multiple sclerosis were included. Study-level points and caveats: Five or six TRBV segments, TRBV5-6, TRBV5-1 and TRBV20-1 among them, were found more frequent in patients than controls.

cDNA libraries of TCR beta carried unique molecular identifiers. Researchers reported approximately 500,000 cDNA molecules coming from roughly 1 to 10 million T cells. TCRdb called the PCR reads again in MiXCR, with one record for every CDR3 protein. This table has roughly 540,000 distinct CDR3 sequences, around a third appearing once. The CDR3 is 14 amino acids. The germline V gene encodes CDR1 SGHRS and CDR2 YFSETQ. As concerns this clonotype: Its target is unknown. The germline gene is not matched at one end of the junction; a read error may be the cause.

The receptor comes from a girl aged 2-17 years with multiple sclerosis. The chain couples TRBV5-1 to TRBJ2-4, with a possible D match to TRBD1 (5 bases). Specimen: blood. CDR3 sequence reads: CVSSLGQGRNIQYF. CDR3 bases: TGCGTCAGCAGCTTGGGGCAGGGTCGAAACATTCAGTACTTC.